This entry features one TCR beta chain sequence. Its cognate antigen is unknown. The sample belongs to a study of CD8 T cells in ankylosing spondylitis. Molecular-barcoded quantitative 5'-RACE produced these TCR beta libraries. In TCRdb, the 5' RACE reads were re-called with MiXCR into one record per CDR3 protein. The table shows about 220,000 distinct CDR3 sequences, with approximately 7.3% occurring only once. V was pared by 6 bases and J by 8 bases, with 9 bases of the junction left unmatched. Germline values: CDR1 SGHRS, CDR2 YFSETQ. The CDR3 spans 13 residues. Study findings and constraints: As reported, disease-linked clones showed significant enrichment in matched ankylosing spondylitis synovial fluid. Earlier reports found some motif variants in synovial fluid and blood in reactive arthritis. Relatively rare in peripheral blood, disease-linked clones were also CD8+. Seemingly distinctive of ankylosing spondylitis blood was a TCR beta motif formed by eight highly homologous variants.

Specimen: blood, either unsorted or a sorted T cell fraction (not recorded which). The chain joins TRBV5-1 to TRBJ1-1, with 8 bases fitting TRBD1. The receptor comes from a male donor with ankylosing spondylitis. The CDR3: CASTEGRQGEAFF. In DNA form, the CDR3 reads TGCGCCAGCACCGAGGGGAGACAGGGGGAAGCTTTCTTT. Using reference TRBV5-1 and TRBJ1-1 for the parts outside the CDR3, the full variable domain is KAGVTQTPRYLIKTRGQQVTLSCSPISGHRSVSWYQQTPGQGLQFLFEYFSETQRNKGNFPGRFSGRQFSNSRSEMNVSTLELGDSALYLCASTEGRQGEAFFGQGTRLTVV.